This TCR beta chain was documented in a study of cytomegalovirus exposure and HLA in healthy donors. Study results and limitations: Presence/absence analyses treated sequencing depth as roughly uniform across donors.

Germline loops: CDR1 SGHRS, CDR2 YFSETQ. This CDR3 is 17 amino acids long. Trimming shortened V by 4 bases and J by 0 bases, and 16 bases separated the two germline ends. Amplification used 60 Vbeta primers and 13 Jbeta primers. Per the original data handling: Per a later analysis, the number of unique TCR beta chains was roughly 80 million, of which 9 million to 14 million were shared. Assay used: immunoSEQ multiplex PCR; TCRdb lists only in-frame clones, some missing. The D gene and trimming were derived from the DNA, and the V and J assignments and clone size from that table. Altogether around 120,000 clones are present, about three quarters being singletons, with the ten largest covering approximately 30%. On this clone: Its matching antigen is unknown.

The chain is built from TRBV5-1 and TRBJ1-4; D may be TRBD1 (6 bases). The sample taken for sequencing was PBMCs. The source of this sequence is a man between 60 and 75 years old in good health and CMV-seropositive. CDR3 residues: CASSPGGSLSTNEKLFF. DNA of the CDR3: TGCGCCAGCAGCCCGGGGGGCTCCCTTTCAACTAATGAAAAACTGTTTTTT.